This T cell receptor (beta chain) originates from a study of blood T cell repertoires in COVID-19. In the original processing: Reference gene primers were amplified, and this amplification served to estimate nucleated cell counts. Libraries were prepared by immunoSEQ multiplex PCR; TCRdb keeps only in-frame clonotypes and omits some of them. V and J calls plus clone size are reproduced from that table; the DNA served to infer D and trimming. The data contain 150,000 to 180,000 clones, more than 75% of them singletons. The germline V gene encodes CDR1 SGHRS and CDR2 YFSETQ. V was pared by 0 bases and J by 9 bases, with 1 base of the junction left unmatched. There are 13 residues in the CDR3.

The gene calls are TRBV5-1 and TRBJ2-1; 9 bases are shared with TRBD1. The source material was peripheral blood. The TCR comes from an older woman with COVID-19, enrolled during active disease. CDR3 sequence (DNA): TGCGCCAGCAGCTTGGAGGGACAGGGTGAGCAGTTCTTC. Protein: CASSLEGQGEQFF.